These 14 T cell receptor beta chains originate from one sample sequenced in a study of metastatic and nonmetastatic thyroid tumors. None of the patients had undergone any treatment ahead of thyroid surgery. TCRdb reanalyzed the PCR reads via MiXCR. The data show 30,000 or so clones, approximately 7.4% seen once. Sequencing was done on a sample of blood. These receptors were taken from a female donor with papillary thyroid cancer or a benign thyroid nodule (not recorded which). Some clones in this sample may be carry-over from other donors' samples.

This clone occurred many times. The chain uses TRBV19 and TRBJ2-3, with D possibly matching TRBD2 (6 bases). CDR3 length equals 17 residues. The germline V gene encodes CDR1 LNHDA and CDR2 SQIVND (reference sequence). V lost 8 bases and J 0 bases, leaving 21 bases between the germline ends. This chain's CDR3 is CASSQSSAGLSTDTQYF. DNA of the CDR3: TGTGCCAGTTCCCAATCCTCGGCGGGATTGAGCACAGATACGCAGTATTTT.

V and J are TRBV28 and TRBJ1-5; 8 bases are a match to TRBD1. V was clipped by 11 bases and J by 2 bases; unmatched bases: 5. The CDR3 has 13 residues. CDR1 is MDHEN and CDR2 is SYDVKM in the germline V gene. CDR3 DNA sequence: TGTGCCGTCACAGGGGGGGGCAATCAGCCCCAGCATTTT. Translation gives CAVTGGGNQPQHF.

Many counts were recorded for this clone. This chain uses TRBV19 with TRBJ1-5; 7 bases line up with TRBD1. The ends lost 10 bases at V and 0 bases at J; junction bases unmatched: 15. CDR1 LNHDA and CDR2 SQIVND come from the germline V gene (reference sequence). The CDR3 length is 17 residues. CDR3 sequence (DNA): TGTGCCACTCAGGACAGGCCCGCCCGCAATAGCAATCAGCCCCAGCATTTT. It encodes CATQDRPARNSNQPQHF.

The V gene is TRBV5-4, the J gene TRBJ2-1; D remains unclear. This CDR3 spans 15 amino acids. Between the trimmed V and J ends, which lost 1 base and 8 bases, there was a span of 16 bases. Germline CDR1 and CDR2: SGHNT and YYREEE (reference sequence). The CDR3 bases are TGTGCCAGCAGCTTGCGTAGGGATTTTATGGATGAGCAGTTCTTC. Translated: CASSLRRDFMDEQFF.

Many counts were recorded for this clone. CDR3 loop: CSARESLLGVKNIQYF. The CDR3, as DNA: TGCAGTGCTAGAGAGTCCCTCCTTGGAGTCAAAAACATTCAGTACTTC. V usage is TRBV20-1 and J usage is TRBJ2-4; D is unclear. V lost 0 bases, J lost 3 bases, and 15 bases lay in between. Germline CDR1 is DFQATT and CDR2 is SNEGSKA (reference sequence). The CDR3 has 16 residues.

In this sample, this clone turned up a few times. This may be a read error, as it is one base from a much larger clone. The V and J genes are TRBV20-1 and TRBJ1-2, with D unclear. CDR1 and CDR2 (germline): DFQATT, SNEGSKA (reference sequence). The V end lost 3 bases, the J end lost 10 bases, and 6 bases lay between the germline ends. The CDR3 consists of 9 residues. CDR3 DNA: TGCAGTGCTAGCCCTGACTACACCTTC. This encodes CSASPDYTF.

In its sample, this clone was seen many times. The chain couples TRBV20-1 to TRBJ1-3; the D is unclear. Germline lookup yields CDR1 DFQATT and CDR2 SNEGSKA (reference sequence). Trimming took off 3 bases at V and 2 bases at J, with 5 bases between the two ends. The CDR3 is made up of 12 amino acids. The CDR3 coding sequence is TGCAGTGCTAGGAGACCTGGAAACACCATATATTTT. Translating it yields CSARRPGNTIYF.

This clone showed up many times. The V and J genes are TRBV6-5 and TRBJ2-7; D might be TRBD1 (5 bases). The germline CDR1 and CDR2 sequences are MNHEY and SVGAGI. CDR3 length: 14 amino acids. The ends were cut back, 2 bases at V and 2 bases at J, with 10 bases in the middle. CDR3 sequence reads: CASSYRQIPYEQYF. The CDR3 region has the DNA TGTGCCAGCAGTTACCGACAGATCCCCTACGAGCAGTACTTC.

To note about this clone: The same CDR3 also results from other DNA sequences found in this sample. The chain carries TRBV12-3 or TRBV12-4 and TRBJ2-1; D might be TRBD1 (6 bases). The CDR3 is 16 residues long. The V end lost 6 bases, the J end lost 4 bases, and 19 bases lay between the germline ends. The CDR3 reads CASSRGPPSSYNEQFF. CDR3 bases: TGTGCCAGCAGCAGGGGACCACCGAGCTCATACAATGAGCAGTTCTTC.

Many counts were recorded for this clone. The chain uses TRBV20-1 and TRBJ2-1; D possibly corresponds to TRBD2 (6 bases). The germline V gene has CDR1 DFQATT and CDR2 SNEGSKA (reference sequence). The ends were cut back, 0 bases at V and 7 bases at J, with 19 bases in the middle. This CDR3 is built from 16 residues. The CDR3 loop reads CSARDLDSGPFNEQFF. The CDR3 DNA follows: TGCAGTGCTAGAGATCTTGATAGCGGCCCATTTAATGAGCAGTTCTTC.

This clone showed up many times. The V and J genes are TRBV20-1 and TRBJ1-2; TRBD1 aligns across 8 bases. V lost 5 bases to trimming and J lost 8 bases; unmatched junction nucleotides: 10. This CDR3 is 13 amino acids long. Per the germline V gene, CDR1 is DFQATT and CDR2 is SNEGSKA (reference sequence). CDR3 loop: CSAFQGALEGYTF. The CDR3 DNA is TGCAGTGCTTTTCAGGGGGCGCTGGAGGGCTACACCTTC.

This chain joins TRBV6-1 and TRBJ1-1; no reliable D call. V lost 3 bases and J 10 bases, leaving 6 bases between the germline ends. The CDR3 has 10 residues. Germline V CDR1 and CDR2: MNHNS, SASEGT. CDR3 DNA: TGTGCCAGCAGTGACGAAGGAGCTTTCTTT. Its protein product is CASSDEGAFF.

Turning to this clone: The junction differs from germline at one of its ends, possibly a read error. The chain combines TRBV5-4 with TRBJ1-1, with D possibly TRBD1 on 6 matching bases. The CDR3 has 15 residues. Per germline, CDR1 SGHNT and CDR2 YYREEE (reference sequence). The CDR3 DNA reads TGTGCCAGCAGCTTGGCGCAGGGGTCGAACACTGAAACTTTCTTT. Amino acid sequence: CASSLAQGSNTETFF.

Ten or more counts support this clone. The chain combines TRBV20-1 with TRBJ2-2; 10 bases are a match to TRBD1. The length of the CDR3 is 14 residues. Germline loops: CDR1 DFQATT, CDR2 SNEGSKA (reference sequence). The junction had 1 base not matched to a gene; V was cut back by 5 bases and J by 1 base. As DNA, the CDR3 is TGCAGTGCTCGGGACAGGGGGAACACCGGGGAGCTGTTTTTT. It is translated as CSARDRGNTGELFF.